This TCR beta chain was profiled in a study of OX40 agonist ivuxolimab in advanced cancers. In the study overall: An agonistic anti-OX40 (CD134) antibody, ivuxolimab, was used to treat the patients. Patients received ivuxolimab, an intravenous treatment, every 2 weeks at 0.01 to 10 mg/kg. From roughly 20 to 79 years was the age range, with a mean of around 60 years, and over 80% were male. General study findings and limits: Dosing at 0.1 to 3.0 mg/kg was accompanied by clonal expansion of CD4+ and CD8+ blood T cells by week 6.

This clone was observed a single time. Its cognate antigen is unknown. The germline CDR1 and CDR2 sequences are SGHNT and YYREEE (reference sequence). Between the trimmed V and J ends, which lost 4 bases and 0 bases, there was a span of 11 bases. CDR3 length equals 16 residues. TCRdb keeps only in-frame clones here, not all; method: immunoSEQ multiplex PCR. The sample holds approximately 70,000 clones; around 90% are singletons and the top ten take roughly 0.79%. The sample was CD4+ or CD8+ T cells sorted from blood, taken in a trial of the OX40 agonist ivuxolimab. This rearrangement joins TRBV5-4 to TRBJ1-6; tentatively, D is TRBD1 (5 bases). The sequence was collected from an adult with an advanced solid tumor such as melanoma, head and neck, liver or kidney cancer. The CDR3 reads CASSTRQSSYNSPLHF. The CDR3, as DNA: TGTGCCAGCAGCACCCGACAGAGCTCCTATAATTCACCCCTCCACTTT. Complete variable domain (other parts from reference TRBV5-4 and TRBJ1-6): ETGVTQSPTHLIKTRGQQVTLRCSSQSGHNTVSWYQQALGQGPQFIFQYYREEENGRGNFPPRFSGLQFPNYSSELNVNALELDDSALYLCASSTRQSSYNSPLHFGNGTRLTVT.